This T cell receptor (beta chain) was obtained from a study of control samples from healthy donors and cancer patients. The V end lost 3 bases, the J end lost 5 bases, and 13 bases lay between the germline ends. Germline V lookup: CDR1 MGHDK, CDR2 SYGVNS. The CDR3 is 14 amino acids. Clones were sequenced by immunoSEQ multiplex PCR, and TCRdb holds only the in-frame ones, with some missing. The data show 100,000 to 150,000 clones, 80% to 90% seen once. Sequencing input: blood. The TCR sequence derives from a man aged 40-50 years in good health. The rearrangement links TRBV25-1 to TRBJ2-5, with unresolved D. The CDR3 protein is CASSDPRGAETQYF. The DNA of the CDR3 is TGTGCCAGCAGTGACCCACGTGGAGCTGAGACCCAGTACTTC.